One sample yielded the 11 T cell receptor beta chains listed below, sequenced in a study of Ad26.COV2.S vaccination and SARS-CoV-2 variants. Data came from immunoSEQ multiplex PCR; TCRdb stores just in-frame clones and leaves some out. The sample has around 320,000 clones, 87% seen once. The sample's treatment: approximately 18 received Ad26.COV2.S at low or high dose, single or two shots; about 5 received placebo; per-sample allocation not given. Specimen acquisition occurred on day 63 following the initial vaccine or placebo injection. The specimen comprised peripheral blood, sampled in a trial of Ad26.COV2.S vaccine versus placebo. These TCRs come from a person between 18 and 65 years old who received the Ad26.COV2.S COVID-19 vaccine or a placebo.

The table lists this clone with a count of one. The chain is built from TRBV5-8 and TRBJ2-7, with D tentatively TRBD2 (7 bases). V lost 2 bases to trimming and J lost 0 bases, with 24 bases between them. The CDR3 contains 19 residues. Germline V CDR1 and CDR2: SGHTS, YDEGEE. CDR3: CASSFLRGAFLPDSYEQYF. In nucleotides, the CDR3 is TGTGCCAGCAGCTTTCTCCGGGGGGCCTTCTTACCCGACTCCTACGAGCAGTACTTC. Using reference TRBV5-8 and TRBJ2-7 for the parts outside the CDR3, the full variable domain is EAGVTQSPTHLIKTRGQQATLRCSPISGHTSVYWYQQALGLGLQFLLWYDEGEERNRGNFPPRFSGRQFPNYSSELNVNALELEDSALYLCASSFLRGAFLPDSYEQYFGPGTRLTVT.

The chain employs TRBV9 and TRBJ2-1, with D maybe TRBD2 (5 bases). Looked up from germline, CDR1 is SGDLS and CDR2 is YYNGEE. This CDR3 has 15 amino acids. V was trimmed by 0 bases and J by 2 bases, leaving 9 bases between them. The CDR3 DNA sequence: TGTGCCAGCAGCGTAGAGACCGGGGCCTACAATGAGCAGTTCTTC. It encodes CASSVETGAYNEQFF.

CDR3 coding DNA: TGTGCCAGCAGCTTGGGCAGGGGGCCGGGACAGCCCCAGCATTTT. It translates to CASSLGRGPGQPQHF. The V and J genes are TRBV5-8 and TRBJ1-5; 8 bases match TRBD1. Trimming took 0 bases from V and 7 from J; bases not matched to a gene: 6. Germline V CDR1 and CDR2: SGHTS, YDEGEE. The CDR3 sequence is 15 residues long. The full variable domain, in which reference TRBV5-8 and TRBJ1-5 provide the parts outside the CDR3, is EAGVTQSPTHLIKTRGQQATLRCSPISGHTSVYWYQQALGLGLQFLLWYDEGEERNRGNFPPRFSGRQFPNYSSELNVNALELEDSALYLCASSLGRGPGQPQHFGDGTRLSIL.

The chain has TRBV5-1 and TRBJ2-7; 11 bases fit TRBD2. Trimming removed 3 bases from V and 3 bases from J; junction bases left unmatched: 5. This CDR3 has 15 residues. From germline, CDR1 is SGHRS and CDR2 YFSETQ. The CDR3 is CASSSTSGGVYEQYF. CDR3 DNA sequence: TGCGCCAGCAGCTCCACTAGCGGGGGAGTCTACGAGCAGTACTTC.

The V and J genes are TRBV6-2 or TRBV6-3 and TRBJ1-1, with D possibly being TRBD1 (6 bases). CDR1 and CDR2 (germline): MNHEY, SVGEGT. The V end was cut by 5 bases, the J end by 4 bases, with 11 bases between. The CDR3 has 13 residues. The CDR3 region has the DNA TGTGCCAGCAGTCCAAGGGGGGGCACTGAAGCTTTCTTT. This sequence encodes CASSPRGGTEAFF.

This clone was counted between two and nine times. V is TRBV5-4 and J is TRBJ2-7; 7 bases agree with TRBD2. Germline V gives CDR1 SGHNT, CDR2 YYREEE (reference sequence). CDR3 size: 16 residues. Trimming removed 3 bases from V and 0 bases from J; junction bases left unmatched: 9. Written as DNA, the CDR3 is TGTGCCAGCAGCTCGGGGGGTCCGGGGACCTCCTACGAGCAGTACTTC. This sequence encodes CASSSGGPGTSYEQYF.

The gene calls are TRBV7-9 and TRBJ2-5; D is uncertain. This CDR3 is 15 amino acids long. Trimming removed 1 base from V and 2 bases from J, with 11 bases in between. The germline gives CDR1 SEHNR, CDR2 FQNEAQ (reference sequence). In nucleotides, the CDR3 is TGTGCCAGCAGCTTAGTACTGGCCTGGCAAGAGACCCAGTACTTC. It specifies CASSLVLAWQETQYF.

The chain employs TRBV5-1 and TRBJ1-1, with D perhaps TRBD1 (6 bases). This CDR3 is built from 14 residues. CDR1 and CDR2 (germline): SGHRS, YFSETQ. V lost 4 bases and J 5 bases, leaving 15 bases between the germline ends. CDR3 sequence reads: CASSPRRGGTEAFF. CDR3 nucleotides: TGCGCCAGCAGCCCTCGCAGGGGTGGGACTGAAGCTTTCTTT. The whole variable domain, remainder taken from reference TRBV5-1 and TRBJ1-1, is KAGVTQTPRYLIKTRGQQVTLSCSPISGHRSVSWYQQTPGQGLQFLFEYFSETQRNKGNFPGRFSGRQFSNSRSEMNVSTLELGDSALYLCASSPRRGGTEAFFGQGTRLTVV.

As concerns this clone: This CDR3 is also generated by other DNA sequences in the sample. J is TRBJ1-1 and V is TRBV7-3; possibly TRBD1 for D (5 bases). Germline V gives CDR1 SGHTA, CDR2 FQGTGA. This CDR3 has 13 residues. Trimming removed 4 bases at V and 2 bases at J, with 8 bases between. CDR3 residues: CASSSQGNTEAFF. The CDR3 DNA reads TGTGCCAGCAGCTCTCAGGGAAACACTGAAGCTTTCTTT. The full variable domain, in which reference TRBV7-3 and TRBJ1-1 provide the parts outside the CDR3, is GAGVSQTPSNKVTEKGKYVELRCDPISGHTALYWYRQSLGQGPEFLIYFQGTGAADDSGLPNDRFFAVRPEGSVSTLKIQRTERGDSAVYLCASSSQGNTEAFFGQGTRLTVV.

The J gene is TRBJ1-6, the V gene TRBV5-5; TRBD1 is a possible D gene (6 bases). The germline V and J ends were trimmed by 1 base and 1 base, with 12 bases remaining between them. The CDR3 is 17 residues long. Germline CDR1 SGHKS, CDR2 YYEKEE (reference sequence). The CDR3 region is CASSLWGQISYNSPLHF. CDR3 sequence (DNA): TGTGCCAGCAGCTTGTGGGGACAAATATCCTATAATTCACCCCTCCACTTT.

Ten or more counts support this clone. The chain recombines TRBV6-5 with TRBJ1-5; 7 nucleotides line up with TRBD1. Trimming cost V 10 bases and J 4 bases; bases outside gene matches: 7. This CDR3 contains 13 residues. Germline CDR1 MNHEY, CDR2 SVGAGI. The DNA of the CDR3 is TGTGCCACCTCGGGACAGCAGAATCAGCCCCAGCATTTT. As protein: CATSGQQNQPQHF.